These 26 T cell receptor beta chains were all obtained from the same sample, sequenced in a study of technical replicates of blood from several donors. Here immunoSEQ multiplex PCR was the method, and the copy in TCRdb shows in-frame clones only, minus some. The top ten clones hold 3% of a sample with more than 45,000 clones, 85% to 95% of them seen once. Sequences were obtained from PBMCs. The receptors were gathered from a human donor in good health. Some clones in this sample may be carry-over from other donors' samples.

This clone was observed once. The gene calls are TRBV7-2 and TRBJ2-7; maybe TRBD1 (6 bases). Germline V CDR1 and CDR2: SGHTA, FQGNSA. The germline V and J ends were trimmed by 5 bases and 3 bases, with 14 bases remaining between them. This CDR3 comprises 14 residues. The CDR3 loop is CASSDVTGFYEQYF. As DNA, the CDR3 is TGTGCCAGCAGCGATGTGACAGGTTTCTACGAGCAGTACTTC.

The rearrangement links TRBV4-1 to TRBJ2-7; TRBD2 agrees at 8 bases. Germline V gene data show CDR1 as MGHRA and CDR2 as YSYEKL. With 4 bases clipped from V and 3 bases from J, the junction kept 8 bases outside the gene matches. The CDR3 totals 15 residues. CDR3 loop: CASSRLLAGIYEQYF. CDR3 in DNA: TGCGCCAGCAGCCGCCTGTTAGCGGGGATCTACGAGCAGTACTTC.

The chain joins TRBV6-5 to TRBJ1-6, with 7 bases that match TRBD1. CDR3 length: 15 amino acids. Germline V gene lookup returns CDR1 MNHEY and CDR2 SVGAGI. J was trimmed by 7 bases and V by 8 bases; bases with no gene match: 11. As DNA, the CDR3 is TGTGCCAGCCGCGCCAGCCAGGGGGAGAATTCACCCCTCCACTTT. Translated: CASRASQGENSPLHF.

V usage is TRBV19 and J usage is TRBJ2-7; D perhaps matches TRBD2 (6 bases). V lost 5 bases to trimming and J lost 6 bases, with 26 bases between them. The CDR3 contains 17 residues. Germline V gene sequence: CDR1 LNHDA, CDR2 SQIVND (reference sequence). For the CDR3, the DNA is TGTGCCAGTAGTCCGTCCTCCGCGGGACTCGGCTGGGGCGAGCAGTACTTC. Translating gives CASSPSSAGLGWGEQYF.

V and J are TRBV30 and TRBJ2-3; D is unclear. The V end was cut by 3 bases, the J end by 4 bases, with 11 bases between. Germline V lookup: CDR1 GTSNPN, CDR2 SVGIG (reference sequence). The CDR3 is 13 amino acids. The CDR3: CAWSSRAADTQYF. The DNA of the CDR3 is TGTGCCTGGAGCTCCCGAGCCGCAGATACGCAGTATTTT.

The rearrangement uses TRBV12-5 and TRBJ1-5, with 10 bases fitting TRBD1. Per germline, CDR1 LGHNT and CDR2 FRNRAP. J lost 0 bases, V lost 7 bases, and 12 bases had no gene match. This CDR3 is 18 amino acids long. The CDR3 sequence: CASAPPGQGPYSNQPQHF. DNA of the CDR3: TGTGCTAGTGCCCCCCCGGGACAGGGGCCCTATAGCAATCAGCCCCAGCATTTT.

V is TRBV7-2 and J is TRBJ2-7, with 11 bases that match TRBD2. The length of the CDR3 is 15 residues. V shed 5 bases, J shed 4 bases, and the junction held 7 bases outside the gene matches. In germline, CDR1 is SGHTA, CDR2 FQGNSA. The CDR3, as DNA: TGTGCCAGCAGCCAACAACCTAGCGGGAGGTACGAGCAGTACTTC. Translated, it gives CASSQQPSGRYEQYF. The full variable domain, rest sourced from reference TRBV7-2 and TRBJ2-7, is GAGVSQSPSNKVTEKGKDVELRCDPISGHTALYWYRQSLGQGLEFLIYFQGNSAPDKSGLPSDRFSAERTGGSVSTLTIQRTQQEDSAVYLCASSQQPSGRYEQYFGPGTRLTVT.

The CDR3 spells CASSLGQGRNTIYF. CDR3 in DNA: TGTGCCAGCAGCCTCGGACAGGGGAGAAACACCATATATTTT. The J gene is TRBJ1-3, the V gene TRBV5-5, with 9 bases identical to TRBD1. In germline, CDR1 is SGHKS, CDR2 YYEKEE (reference sequence). The CDR3 sequence is 14 residues long. V trimming: 4 bases; J trimming: 5 bases; junction bases outside the gene matches: 4.

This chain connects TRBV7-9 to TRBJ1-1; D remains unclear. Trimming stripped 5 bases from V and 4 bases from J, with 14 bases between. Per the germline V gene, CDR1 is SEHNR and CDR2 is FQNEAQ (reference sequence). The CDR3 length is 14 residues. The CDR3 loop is CASSPRTGGTEAFF. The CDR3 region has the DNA TGTGCCAGCAGCCCCCGGACGGGAGGCACTGAAGCTTTCTTT.

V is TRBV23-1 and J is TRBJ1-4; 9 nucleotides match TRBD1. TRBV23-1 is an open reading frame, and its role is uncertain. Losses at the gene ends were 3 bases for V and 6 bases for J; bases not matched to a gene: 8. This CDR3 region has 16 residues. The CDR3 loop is CASSQFAGTGYEKLFF. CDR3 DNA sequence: TGCGCCAGCAGTCAGTTCGCAGGGACAGGGTATGAAAAACTGTTTTTT.

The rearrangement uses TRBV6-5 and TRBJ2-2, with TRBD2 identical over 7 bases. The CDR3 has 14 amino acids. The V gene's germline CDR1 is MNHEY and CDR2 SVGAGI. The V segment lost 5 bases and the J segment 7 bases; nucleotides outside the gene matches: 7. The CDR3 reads CASSGEGSDGELFF. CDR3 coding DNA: TGTGCCAGCAGTGGGGAGGGTTCCGACGGGGAGCTGTTTTTT.

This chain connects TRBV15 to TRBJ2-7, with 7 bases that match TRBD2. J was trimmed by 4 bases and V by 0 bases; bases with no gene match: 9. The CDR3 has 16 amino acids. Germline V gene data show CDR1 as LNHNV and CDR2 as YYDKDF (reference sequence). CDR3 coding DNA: TGTGCCACCAGCAGAGAACCTCTAGCGGCGGGTTACGAGCAGTACTTC. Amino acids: CATSREPLAAGYEQYF. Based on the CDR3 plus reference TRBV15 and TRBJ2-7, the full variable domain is DAMVIQNPRYQVTQFGKPVTLSCSQTLNHNVMYWYQQKSSQAPKLLFHYYDKDFNNEADTPDNFQSRRPNTSFCFLDIRSPGLGDTAMYLCATSREPLAAGYEQYFGPGTRLTVT.

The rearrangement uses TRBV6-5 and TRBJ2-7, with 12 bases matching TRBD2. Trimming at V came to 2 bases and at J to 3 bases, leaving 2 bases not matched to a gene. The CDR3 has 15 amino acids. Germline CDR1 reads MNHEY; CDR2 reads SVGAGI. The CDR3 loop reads CASSYTSGRYYEQYF. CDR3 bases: TGTGCCAGCAGTTACACTAGCGGGAGGTACTACGAGCAGTACTTC.

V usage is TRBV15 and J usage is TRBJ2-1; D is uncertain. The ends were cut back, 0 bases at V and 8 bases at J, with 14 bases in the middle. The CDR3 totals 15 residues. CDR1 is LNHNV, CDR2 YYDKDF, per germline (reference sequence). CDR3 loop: CATSRDYPRSYEQFF. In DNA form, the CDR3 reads TGTGCCACCAGCAGAGATTACCCACGGAGCTATGAGCAGTTCTTC.

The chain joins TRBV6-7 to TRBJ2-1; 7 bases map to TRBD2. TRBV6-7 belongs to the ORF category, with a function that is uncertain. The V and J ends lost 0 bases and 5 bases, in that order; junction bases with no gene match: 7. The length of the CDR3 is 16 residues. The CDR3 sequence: CASSYSGGDSNNEQFF. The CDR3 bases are TGTGCCAGCAGTTACTCGGGGGGGGACTCGAACAATGAGCAGTTCTTC.

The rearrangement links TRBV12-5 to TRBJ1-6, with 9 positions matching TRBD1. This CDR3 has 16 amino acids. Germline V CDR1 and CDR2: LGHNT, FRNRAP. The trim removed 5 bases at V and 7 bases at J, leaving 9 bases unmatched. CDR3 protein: CASGPPTGGGNSPLHF. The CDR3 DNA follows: TGTGCTAGTGGTCCCCCGACAGGGGGAGGCAATTCACCCCTCCACTTT.

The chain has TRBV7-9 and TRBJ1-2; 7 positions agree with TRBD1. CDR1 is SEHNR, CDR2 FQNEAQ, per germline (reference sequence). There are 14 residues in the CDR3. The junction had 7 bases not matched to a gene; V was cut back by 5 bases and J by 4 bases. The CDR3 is CASSGGTDLYGYTF. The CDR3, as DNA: TGTGCCAGCAGCGGGGGGACAGACCTCTATGGCTACACCTTC.

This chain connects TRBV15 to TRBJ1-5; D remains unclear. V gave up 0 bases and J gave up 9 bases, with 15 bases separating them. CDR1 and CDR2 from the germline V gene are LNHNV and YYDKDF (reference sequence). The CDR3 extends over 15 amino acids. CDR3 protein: CATSRDQGRPGPQHF. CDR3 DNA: TGTGCCACCAGCAGAGATCAAGGGAGACCTGGGCCCCAGCATTTT.

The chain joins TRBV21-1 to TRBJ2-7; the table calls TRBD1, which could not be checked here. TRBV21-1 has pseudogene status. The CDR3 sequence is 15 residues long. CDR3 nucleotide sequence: TGTGCCAGCAGCGAACCCTACAGGGGACCCTACGAGCAGTACTTC. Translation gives CASSEPYRGPYEQYF.

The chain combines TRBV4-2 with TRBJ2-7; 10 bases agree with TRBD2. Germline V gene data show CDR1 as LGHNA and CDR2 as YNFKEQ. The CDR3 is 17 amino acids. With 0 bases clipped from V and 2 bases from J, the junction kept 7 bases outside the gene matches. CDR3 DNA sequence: TGTGCCAGCAGCCAAGATCCCCCTAGCGGGAGTCCCTACGAGCAGTACTTC. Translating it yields CASSQDPPSGSPYEQYF.

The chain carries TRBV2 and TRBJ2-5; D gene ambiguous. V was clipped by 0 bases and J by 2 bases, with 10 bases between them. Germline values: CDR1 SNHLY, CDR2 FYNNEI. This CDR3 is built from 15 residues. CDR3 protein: CASSEAVAAQETQYF. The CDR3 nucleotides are TGTGCCAGCAGTGAAGCGGTGGCGGCTCAAGAGACCCAGTACTTC.

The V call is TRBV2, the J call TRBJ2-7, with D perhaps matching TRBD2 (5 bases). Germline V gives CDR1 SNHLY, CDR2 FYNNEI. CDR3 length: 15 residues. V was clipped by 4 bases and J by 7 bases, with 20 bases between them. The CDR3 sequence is CASSVRRTSDEEQYF. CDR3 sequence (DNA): TGTGCCAGCAGTGTCAGACGGACTTCCGACGAGGAGCAGTACTTC.

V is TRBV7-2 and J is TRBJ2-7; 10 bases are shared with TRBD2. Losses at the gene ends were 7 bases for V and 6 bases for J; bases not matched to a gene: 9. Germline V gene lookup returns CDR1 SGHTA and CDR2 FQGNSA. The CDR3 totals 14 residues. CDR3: CASTSLAGEVEQYF. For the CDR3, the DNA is TGTGCCAGCACATCTCTAGCGGGAGAGGTCGAGCAGTACTTC.

In DNA, the CDR3 is TGCGCCAGCAGCTATCTCAGCGGGGGGGCAAGTGCGCAGTATTTT. Residues: CASSYLSGGASAQYF. The chain employs TRBV5-1 and TRBJ2-3, with TRBD2 matching over 10 bases. V was clipped by 3 bases and J by 10 bases; unmatched bases: 11. The length of the CDR3 is 15 residues. CDR1 and CDR2 from the germline V gene are SGHRS and YFSETQ.

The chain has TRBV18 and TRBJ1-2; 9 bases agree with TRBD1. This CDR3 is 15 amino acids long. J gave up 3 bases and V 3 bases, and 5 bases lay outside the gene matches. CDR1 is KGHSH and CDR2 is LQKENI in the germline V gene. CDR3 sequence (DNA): TGTGCCAGCTCACCCTCCAGGACAGGGGACTATGGCTACACCTTC. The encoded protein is CASSPSRTGDYGYTF.

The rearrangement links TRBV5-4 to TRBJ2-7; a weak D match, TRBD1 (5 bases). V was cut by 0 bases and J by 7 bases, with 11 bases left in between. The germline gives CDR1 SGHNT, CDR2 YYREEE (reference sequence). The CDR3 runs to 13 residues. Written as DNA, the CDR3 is TGTGCCAGCAGCTTGGCCCCAGGGTGGGAGCAGTACTTC. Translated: CASSLAPGWEQYF.